This TCR beta chain was recovered during a study of graft-versus-host responses after intestinal transplantation. Study information: As for transplant type, recipients had multivisceral, liver-intestinal, or isolated intestinal grafts. Anti-thymocyte globulin induction, then tacrolimus and steroids for about three years, went to all recipients.

Sequenced by immunoSEQ multiplex PCR; TCRdb stores in-frame clones only, minus some. The table lists 40,000 to 55,000 clones, 90% to 95% of them singletons. Points on this clone: The antigen is not known.

Germline lookup yields CDR1 GTSNPN and CDR2 SVGIG (reference sequence). The CDR3 has 14 residues. V was clipped by 1 base and J by 7 bases, with 16 bases between them. The sequence was obtained from a human donor who was the organ donor for an intestinal transplant. The sequencing here drew on unstimulated CD8+ T cells sorted from spleen or lymph node cells, taken before transplant. V and J are TRBV30 and TRBJ1-1, with D uncertain. For the CDR3, the DNA is TGTGCCTGGAGTGGGGTGAGGAAAGATCATGAAGCTTTCTTT. It yields the protein CAWSGVRKDHEAFF. Full variable domain (missing parts from reference TRBV30 and TRBJ1-1): SQTIHQWPATLVQPVGSPLSLECTVEGTSNPNLYWYRQAAGRGLQLLFYSVGIGQISSEVPQNLSASRPQDRQFILSSKKLLLSDSGFYLCAWSGVRKDHEAFFGQGTRLTVV.